What follows are 25 T cell receptor beta chains derived from one specimen sequenced in a study of blood T cell repertoires in COVID-19. Method: immunoSEQ multiplex PCR; TCRdb's copy keeps in-frame clones and lacks some. This table has approximately 220,000 clones, about four fifths appearing once. Sequencing was carried out using peripheral blood. Receptors originate from a woman in her twenties or thirties who had recovered from COVID-19.

The rearrangement links TRBV11-2 to TRBJ1-2; a weak D match, TRBD1 (6 bases). The germline CDR1 and CDR2 sequences are SGHAT and FQNNGV. CDR3 length: 17 residues. V was trimmed by 0 bases and J by 2 bases, leaving 16 bases between them. CDR3 nucleotide sequence: TGTGCCAGCAGCTTAGATCTTAATCGGGGGGCCAACTATGGCTACACCTTC. This encodes CASSLDLNRGANYGYTF. The whole variable domain, filled in from reference TRBV11-2 and TRBJ1-2, reads EAGVAQSPRYKIIEKRQSVAFWCNPISGHATLYWYQQILGQGPKLLIQFQNNGVVDDSQLPKDRFSAERLKGVDSTLKIQPAKLEDSAVYLCASSLDLNRGANYGYTFGSGTRLTVV.

This clone was seen more than once but under ten times. The J gene is TRBJ2-1, the V gene TRBV29-1, with D possibly being TRBD2 (5 bases). CDR1 SQVTM and CDR2 ANQGSEA come from the germline V gene. V dropped 7 bases and J dropped 0 bases, with 16 bases sitting between them. The CDR3 is made up of 15 amino acids. As DNA, the CDR3 is TGCAGCGCTCGCGGAGCGGAGAGCTCCTACAATGAGCAGTTCTTC. Its translation is CSARGAESSYNEQFF.

This clone was detected only once. The chain uses TRBV18 and TRBJ2-7; 8 nucleotides match TRBD1. This CDR3 has 13 amino acids. The V and J ends lost 5 bases and 7 bases, in that order; junction bases with no gene match: 7. CDR1 and CDR2 from the germline V gene are KGHSH and LQKENI. The DNA for the CDR3 is TGTGCCAGCTCAGTCGACAGGGGAGGTGAGCAGTACTTC. Translating gives CASSVDRGGEQYF.

This clone was counted between two and nine times. The V gene is TRBV13, the J gene TRBJ2-7, with 12 bases aligning to TRBD2. Germline CDR1 and CDR2: PRHDT and FYEKMQ (reference sequence). The CDR3 runs to 15 residues. Germline trimming cut 5 bases from V and 2 bases from J; bases unmatched to any gene: 4. The CDR3: CASSDGLAGPYEQYF. The CDR3 DNA sequence: TGTGCCAGCAGCGATGGACTAGCGGGACCCTACGAGCAGTACTTC.

The chain employs TRBV12-3 or TRBV12-4 and TRBJ2-1; TRBD2 might be the D (6 bases). V gave up 7 bases and J gave up 7 bases, with 14 bases separating them. There are 13 residues in the CDR3. CDR3 protein: CASTTGGDNEQFF. Here the CDR3 DNA reads TGTGCCAGCACAACAGGAGGGGATAATGAGCAGTTCTTC.

The J gene is TRBJ2-7, the V gene TRBV9, with 9 bases aligning to TRBD2. Germline-derived CDR1 and CDR2 are SGDLS and YYNGEE. This CDR3 is 15 amino acids long. Losses at the gene ends were 0 bases for V and 4 bases for J; bases not matched to a gene: 5. The chain's CDR3 is CASSVASAGGYEQYF. DNA for the CDR3: TGTGCCAGCAGCGTAGCCTCTGCGGGAGGGTACGAGCAGTACTTC.

The CDR3 is CASSFTGTAYEQYF. CDR3 nucleotides: TGTGCCAGCAGTTTCACCGGGACAGCCTACGAGCAGTACTTC. The chain joins TRBV28 to TRBJ2-7; 7 positions match TRBD1. Trimming took 3 bases from V and 2 from J; bases not matched to a gene: 4. Germline V CDR1 and CDR2: MDHEN, SYDVKM. The CDR3 is 14 amino acids.

This clone has only a few counts. Other DNA sequences in this sample translate to the same CDR3. The V gene is TRBV27, the J gene TRBJ2-7, with D tentatively TRBD1 (6 bases). V was pared by 0 bases and J by 0 bases, with 12 bases between. Germline V gene data show CDR1 as MNHEY and CDR2 as SMNVEV (reference sequence). The CDR3 has 16 amino acids. This CDR3 is CASSLSKGTPSYEQYF. CDR3 nucleotide sequence: TGTGCCAGCAGTTTATCGAAGGGGACACCCTCCTACGAGCAGTACTTC.

The CDR3 here is CASSPLGEDYGYTF. The CDR3 coding sequence is TGTGCCAGCTCACCACTAGGGGAGGACTATGGCTACACCTTC. The rearrangement links TRBV18 to TRBJ1-2, with TRBD1 as a possible D gene (5 bases). V lost 1 base and J lost 3, with 9 bases in between. This CDR3 comprises 14 residues. Germline CDR1 KGHSH, CDR2 LQKENI.

The V call is TRBV5-1, the J call TRBJ1-2; D not certain. Germline CDR1 reads SGHRS; CDR2 reads YFSETQ. V shed 4 bases and J shed 2 bases, with 9 bases lying between them. The CDR3 length is 13 residues. DNA of the CDR3: TGCGCCAGCAGCCCAACAGCCAACTATGGCTACACCTTC. This sequence encodes CASSPTANYGYTF.

V gene TRBV9 combines with J gene TRBJ2-2; possible D gene TRBD2, 6 bases. The CDR3 has 16 amino acids. Trimming stripped 0 bases from V and 0 bases from J, with 9 bases between. CDR1 and CDR2 (germline): SGDLS, YYNGEE. For the CDR3, the DNA is TGTGCCAGCAGCGTAGGCGCGGGGACGAACACCGGGGAGCTGTTTTTT. Translation gives CASSVGAGTNTGELFF.

The chain recombines TRBV12-3 or TRBV12-4 with TRBJ1-2; D is perhaps TRBD1 (5 bases). Trimming took 6 bases from V and 7 from J, leaving 12 bases between them. CDR3 length equals 12 residues. In DNA, the CDR3 is TGTGCCAGCAGATGGGGGGGGAGTGGCTACACCTTC. Encoded protein: CASRWGGSGYTF.

The chain is built from TRBV28 and TRBJ2-4; a weak D match, TRBD1 (5 bases). The CDR3 sequence is 14 residues long. The germline V gene encodes CDR1 MDHEN and CDR2 SYDVKM. Trimming took off 5 bases at V and 0 bases at J, with 8 bases between the two ends. This CDR3 reads CASSPQGAKNIQYF. The CDR3 bases are TGTGCCAGCAGTCCGCAGGGAGCCAAAAACATTCAGTACTTC. Full variable domain (missing parts from reference TRBV28 and TRBJ2-4): DVKVTQSSRYLVKRTGEKVFLECVQDMDHENMFWYRQDPGLGLRLIYFSYDVKMKEKGDIPEGYSVSREKKERFSLILESASTNQTSMYLCASSPQGAKNIQYFGAGTRLSVL.

The V call is TRBV7-3, the J call TRBJ1-1; 7 bases fit TRBD1. V lost 5 bases, J lost 3 bases, and 12 bases stayed unmatched. Germline-derived CDR1 and CDR2 are SGHTA and FQGTGA. CDR3 length: 16 amino acids. CDR3 in DNA: TGTGCCAGCAGCATTACCGGGACAGCCGATTACACTGAAGCTTTCTTT. Amino acids: CASSITGTADYTEAFF.

The rearrangement links TRBV5-1 to TRBJ2-2; perhaps TRBD1 as D (6 bases). CDR1 SGHRS and CDR2 YFSETQ come from the germline V gene. The V end was cut by 4 bases, the J end by 4 bases, with 11 bases between. This CDR3 region has 14 residues. CDR3 loop: CASSPGQSTGELFF. CDR3 nucleotides: TGCGCCAGCAGCCCTGGACAGAGCACCGGGGAGCTGTTTTTT.

The chain joins TRBV7-9 to TRBJ1-6; TRBD1 might be the D (6 bases). Per germline, CDR1 SEHNR and CDR2 FQNEAQ (reference sequence). The V end was cut by 1 base, the J end by 10 bases, with 11 bases between. The CDR3 covers 14 residues. CDR3 nucleotide sequence: TGTGCCAGCAGCTTAGTAACAGGGTTATCACCCCTCCACTTT. Encoded protein: CASSLVTGLSPLHF.

This clone turned up a few times. The V and J genes are TRBV6-5 and TRBJ2-7; D gene unclear. Trimming removed 6 bases at V and 0 bases at J, with 12 bases between. This CDR3 is built from 14 residues. Germline V gene sequence: CDR1 MNHEY, CDR2 SVGAGI. In DNA, the CDR3 is TGTGCCAGCAGAAGGAGTCAGAGCTCCTACGAGCAGTACTTC. The encoded protein is CASRRSQSSYEQYF.

The V gene is TRBV7-9, the J gene TRBJ2-7; 8 positions agree with TRBD1. With 5 bases clipped from V and 7 bases from J, the junction kept 7 bases outside the gene matches. The CDR3 consists of 13 residues. Germline assignment: CDR1 SEHNR and CDR2 FQNEAQ (reference sequence). The CDR3 DNA follows: TGTGCCAGCAGCCCTCAGGGGGCCGGGGAGCAGTACTTC. Translation gives CASSPQGAGEQYF.

This chain uses TRBV4-1 with TRBJ1-6; the D gene is possibly TRBD1 (6 bases). In germline, CDR1 is MGHRA, CDR2 YSYEKL. This CDR3 spans 16 amino acids. V lost 1 base, J lost 9 bases, and 16 bases lay in between. CDR3 sequence reads: CASSQVSNRVRSPLHF. Written as DNA, the CDR3 is TGCGCCAGCAGCCAAGTATCGAACAGGGTTCGTTCACCCCTCCACTTT.

The genes are TRBV5-2 and TRBJ2-3; the tabulated D call, TRBD2, remains unverified against the DNA. TRBV5-2 represents a pseudogene. The CDR3 consists of 24 residues. The CDR3 loop reads CASNPGAGQRTSGTTPSSTDTQYF. CDR3 coding DNA: TGTGCCAGCAACCCGGGCGCCGGACAGCGGACTAGCGGGACTACTCCTTCTAGCACAGATACGCAGTATTTT.

The table lists this clone with a few counts. The chain couples TRBV24-1 to TRBJ1-5; D possibly corresponds to TRBD1 (6 bases). CDR3 length: 12 residues. Per the germline V gene, CDR1 is KGHDR and CDR2 is SFDVKD. The V and J ends lost 5 bases and 7 bases respectively, with 8 bases between them. CDR3 residues: CATSAGGQPQHF. CDR3 DNA sequence: TGTGCCACCAGTGCGGGGGGCCAGCCCCAGCATTTT.

This clone has just a few counts. This sequence joins TRBV3-1 (or the pseudogene TRBV3-2) and TRBJ2-5; D gene unclear. This CDR3 has 16 amino acids. V was cut by 0 bases and J by 4 bases, with 15 bases left in between. From germline, CDR1 is LGHDT and CDR2 YNNKEL (reference sequence). CDR3 amino acids: CASSQEAGISLETQYF. The CDR3 nucleotides are TGTGCCAGCAGCCAAGAGGCAGGTATATCCCTAGAGACCCAGTACTTC.

The chain joins TRBV12-3 or TRBV12-4 to TRBJ2-1; D remains ambiguous. CDR3 length: 13 amino acids. The V and J ends lost 0 bases and 10 bases respectively, with 10 bases between them. The DNA for the CDR3 is TGTGCCAGCAGTTTAGCGTTAAGCGTAGAGCAGTTCTTC. Its translation: CASSLALSVEQFF.

The chain carries TRBV19 and TRBJ1-2; D not certain. Trimming cost V 10 bases and J 4 bases, with 10 bases left between them. The CDR3 consists of 11 residues. The germline V gene encodes CDR1 LNHDA and CDR2 SQIVND (reference sequence). Here the CDR3 DNA reads TGTGCCACTAACCGGGGCTATGGCTACACCTTC. Its protein product is CATNRGYGYTF.

The chain combines TRBV28 with TRBJ1-4; D gene unclear. Deletions cut 5 bases from V and 8 bases from J, with 12 bases between. Germline assignment: CDR1 MDHEN and CDR2 SYDVKM. The CDR3 consists of 13 residues. The CDR3 nucleotides read TGTGCCAGCAGTGTTCCTTCTCGGGAAAAACTGTTTTTT. Protein product: CASSVPSREKLFF. Together with reference TRBV28 and TRBJ1-4, the CDR3 gives the full variable domain: DVKVTQSSRYLVKRTGEKVFLECVQDMDHENMFWYRQDPGLGLRLIYFSYDVKMKEKGDIPEGYSVSREKKERFSLILESASTNQTSMYLCASSVPSREKLFFGSGTQLSVL.